This record covers a single T cell receptor (beta chain). This sample includes further DNA sequences coding for the same CDR3. This sample is part of a study of technical replicates of blood from four donors. This CDR3 is built from 15 residues. Germline loops: CDR1 SGHTA, CDR2 FQGTGA. V shed 5 bases, J shed 2 bases, and the junction held 8 bases outside the gene matches. Here immunoSEQ multiplex PCR was the method, and the copy in TCRdb shows in-frame clones only, minus some. The data contain about 79,000 clones, approximately 94% of them singletons. Sequencing input: T cells isolated from PBMCs. V and J are TRBV7-3 and TRBJ1-1, with 7 bases identical to TRBD1. The TCR comes from a human donor in good health. In DNA form, the CDR3 reads TGTGCCAGCAGCCCCTCCGGGACAGACAACACTGAAGCTTTCTTT. Translation gives CASSPSGTDNTEAFF.